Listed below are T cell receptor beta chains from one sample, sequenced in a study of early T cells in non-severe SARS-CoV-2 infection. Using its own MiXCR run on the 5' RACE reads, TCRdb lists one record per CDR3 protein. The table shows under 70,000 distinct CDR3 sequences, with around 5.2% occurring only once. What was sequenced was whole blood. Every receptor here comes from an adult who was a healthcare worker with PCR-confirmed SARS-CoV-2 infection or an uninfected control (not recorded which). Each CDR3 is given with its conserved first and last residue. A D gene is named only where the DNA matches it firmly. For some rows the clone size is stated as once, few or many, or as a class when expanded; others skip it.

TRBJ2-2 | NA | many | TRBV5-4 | CASRPGVRSNTGELFF | TGTGCCAGCAGGCCTGGGGTGAGGTCAAATACCGGGGAGCTGTTTTTT
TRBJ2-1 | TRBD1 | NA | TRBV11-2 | CASSQGASYNEQFF | TGTGCCAGCAGCCAGGGGGCCTCCTACAATGAGCAGTTCTTC
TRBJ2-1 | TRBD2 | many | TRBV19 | CASSIGAGAYNEQFF | TGTGCCAGTAGTATAGGAGCGGGGGCCTACAATGAGCAGTTCTTC
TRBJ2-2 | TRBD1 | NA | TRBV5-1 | CASSLGTGGYTGELFF | TGCGCCAGCAGCCTTGGGACAGGGGGCTACACCGGGGAGCTGTTTTTT
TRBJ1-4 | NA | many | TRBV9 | CASSAQLRGGRTNEKLFF | TGTGCCAGCAGCGCGCAATTGCGCGGGGGAAGGACTAATGAAAAACTGTTTTTT
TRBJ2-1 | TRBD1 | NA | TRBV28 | CASSLWTGVGYNEQFF | TGTGCCAGCAGTTTATGGACAGGGGTAGGGTACAATGAGCAGTTCTTC
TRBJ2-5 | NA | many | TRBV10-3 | CAISPGTIQETQYF | TGTGCCATCAGCCCAGGGACCATCCAAGAGACCCAGTACTTC
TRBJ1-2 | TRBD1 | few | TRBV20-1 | CSARDRGWGYTF | TGCAGTGCCAGAGACAGGGGTTGGGGCTACACCTTC
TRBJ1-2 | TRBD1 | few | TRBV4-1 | CASSHPEGQGWDGYTF | TGCGCCAGCAGCCATCCCGAGGGACAGGGTTGGGATGGCTACACCTTC
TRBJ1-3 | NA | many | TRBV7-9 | CASSLVAGSGNTIYF | TGTGCCAGCAGCTTAGTCGCAGGGTCTGGAAACACCATATATTTT
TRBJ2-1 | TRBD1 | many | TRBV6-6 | CASSYDRAYNEQFF | TGTGCCAGCAGTTACGACAGGGCCTACAATGAGCAGTTCTTC
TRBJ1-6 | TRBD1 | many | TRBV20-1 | CSASGWTGTNSPLHF | TGCAGTGCTAGCGGATGGACAGGCACCAATTCACCCCTCCACTTT
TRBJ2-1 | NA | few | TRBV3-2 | CASSQDHLAAGVYNEQFF | TGTGCCAGCAGCCAAGATCACTTAGCAGCGGGGGTGTACAATGAGCAGTTCTTC
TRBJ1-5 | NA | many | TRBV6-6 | CASSPSAGNQPQHF | TGTGCCAGCAGTCCCTCCGCGGGCAATCAGCCCCAGCATTTT
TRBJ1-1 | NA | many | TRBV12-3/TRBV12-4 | CASRTRATGGTEAFF | TGTGCCAGCAGGACTCGGGCCACCGGGGGAACTGAAGCTTTCTTT
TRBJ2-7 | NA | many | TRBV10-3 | CAISDSGSYEQYF | TGTGCCATCAGTGATTCCGGATCCTACGAGCAGTACTTC
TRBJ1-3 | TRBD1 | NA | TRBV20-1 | CSARLTGFGNTIYF | TGCAGTGCTAGGCTGACAGGGTTTGGAAACACCATATATTTT
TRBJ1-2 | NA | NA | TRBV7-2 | CASSSDALGVGYTF | TGTGCCAGCAGCTCTGACGCTCTTGGGGTTGGCTACACCTTC
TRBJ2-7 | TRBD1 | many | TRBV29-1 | CSGGQGGTEQYF | TGCAGCGGGGGACAGGGAGGGACCGAGCAGTACTTC
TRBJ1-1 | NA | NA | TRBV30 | CAWTRDGGITEAFF | TGTGCCTGGACTCGCGACGGGGGCATCACTGAAGCTTTCTTT
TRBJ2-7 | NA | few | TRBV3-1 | CASSQGGLAEQYF | TGTGCCAGCAGCCAAGGGGGATTGGCCGAGCAGTACTTC
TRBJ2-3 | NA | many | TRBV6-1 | CASSEGRGLDPDTQYF | TGTGCCAGCAGTGAAGGGAGGGGACTTGACCCAGATACGCAGTATTTT
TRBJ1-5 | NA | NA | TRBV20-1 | CSARGGRGALSNQPQHF | TGCAGTGCCCGCGGGGGAAGAGGGGCCCTTAGCAATCAGCCCCAGCATTTT
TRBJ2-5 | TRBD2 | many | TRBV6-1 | CASSERGGTIRETQYF | TGTGCCAGCAGTGAACGGGGGGGAACCATACGAGAGACCCAGTACTTC
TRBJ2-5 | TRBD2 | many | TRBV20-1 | CSALAGGRGETQYF | TGCAGTGCTCTAGCGGGGGGAAGGGGAGAGACCCAGTACTTC
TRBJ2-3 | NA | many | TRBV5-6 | CASSPIDGPDTQYF | TGTGCCAGCAGCCCAATAGACGGTCCGGATACGCAGTATTTT
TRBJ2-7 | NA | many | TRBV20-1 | CSANRGGYEQYF | TGCAGTGCCAATAGGGGTGGTTACGAGCAGTACTTC
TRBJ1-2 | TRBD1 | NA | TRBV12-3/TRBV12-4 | CASSPAGTVGYTF | TGTGCCAGCAGTCCCGCCGGGACAGTTGGCTACACCTTC
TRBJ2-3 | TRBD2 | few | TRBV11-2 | CASSLDPSGVMGTDTQYF | TGTGCCAGCAGCTTAGATCCTAGCGGGGTGATGGGCACAGATACGCAGTATTTT
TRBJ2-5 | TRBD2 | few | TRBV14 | CASSPGGSGETQYF | TGTGCCAGCAGCCCAGGCGGGAGCGGAGAGACCCAGTACTTC
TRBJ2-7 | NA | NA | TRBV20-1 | CSASGQIDYEQYF | TGCAGTGCGTCTGGACAGATTGACTACGAGCAGTACTTC
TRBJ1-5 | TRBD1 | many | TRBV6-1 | CASNPTGSNQPQHF | TGTGCCAGCAACCCGACAGGGAGCAATCAGCCCCAGCATTTT
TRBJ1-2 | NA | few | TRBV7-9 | CASSSQGTYGYTF | TGTGCCAGCAGCTCCCAGGGGACCTATGGCTACACCTTC
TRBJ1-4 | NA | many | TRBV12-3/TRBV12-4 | CASSPPRGGEKLFF | TGTGCCAGCAGTCCCCCGCGGGGGGGTGAAAAACTGTTTTTT
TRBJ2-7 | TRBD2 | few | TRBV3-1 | CANSQFGTSSYEQYF | TGTGCCAACAGCCAATTTGGGACTAGCTCCTACGAGCAGTACTTC
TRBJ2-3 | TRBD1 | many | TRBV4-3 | CASSHGDRGTDTQYF | TGCGCCAGCAGCCACGGGGACAGAGGCACAGATACGCAGTATTTT
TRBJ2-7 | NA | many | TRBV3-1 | CASSQGARVPYEQYF | TGTGCCAGCAGCCAAGGGGCTCGGGTACCCTACGAGCAGTACTTC
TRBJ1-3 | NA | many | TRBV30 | CAWSLGQISGNTIYF | TGTGCCTGGAGTTTAGGACAAATCTCTGGAAACACCATATATTTT
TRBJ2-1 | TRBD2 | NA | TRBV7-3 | CASSLMLAGGRNEQFF | TGTGCCAGCAGCTTAATGCTAGCGGGGGGAAGAAATGAGCAGTTCTTC